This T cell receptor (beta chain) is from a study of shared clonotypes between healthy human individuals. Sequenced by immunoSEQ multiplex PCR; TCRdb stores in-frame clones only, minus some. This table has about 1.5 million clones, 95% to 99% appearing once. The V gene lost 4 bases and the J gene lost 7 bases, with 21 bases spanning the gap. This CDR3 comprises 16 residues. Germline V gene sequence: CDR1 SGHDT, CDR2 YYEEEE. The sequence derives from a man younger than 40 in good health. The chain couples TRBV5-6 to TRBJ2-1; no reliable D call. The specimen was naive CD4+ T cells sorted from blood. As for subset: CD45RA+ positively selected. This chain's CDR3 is CASSLPPSVLGNEQFF. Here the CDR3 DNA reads TGTGCCAGCAGCCTGCCCCCTTCGGTTCTCGGTAATGAGCAGTTCTTC.